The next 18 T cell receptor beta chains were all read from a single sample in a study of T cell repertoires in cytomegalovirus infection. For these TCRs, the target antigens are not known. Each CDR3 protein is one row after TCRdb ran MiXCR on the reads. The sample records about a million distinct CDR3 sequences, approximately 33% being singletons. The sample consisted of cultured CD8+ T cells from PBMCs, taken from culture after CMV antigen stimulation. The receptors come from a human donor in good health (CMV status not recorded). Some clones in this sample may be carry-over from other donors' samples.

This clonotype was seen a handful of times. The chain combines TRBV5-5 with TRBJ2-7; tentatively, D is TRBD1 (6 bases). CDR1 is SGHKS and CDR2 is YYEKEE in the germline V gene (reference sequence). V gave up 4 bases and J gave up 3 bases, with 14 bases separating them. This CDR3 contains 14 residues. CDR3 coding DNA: TGTGCCAGCAGCCCCGGACAGCAACTCTACGAGCAGTACTTC. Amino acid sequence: CASSPGQQLYEQYF.

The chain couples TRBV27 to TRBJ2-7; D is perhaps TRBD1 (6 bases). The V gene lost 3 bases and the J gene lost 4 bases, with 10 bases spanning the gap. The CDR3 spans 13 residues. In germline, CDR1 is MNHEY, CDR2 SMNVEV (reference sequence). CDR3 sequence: CASSFGQMYEQYF. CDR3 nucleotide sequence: TGTGCCAGCAGTTTCGGACAGATGTACGAGCAGTACTTC.

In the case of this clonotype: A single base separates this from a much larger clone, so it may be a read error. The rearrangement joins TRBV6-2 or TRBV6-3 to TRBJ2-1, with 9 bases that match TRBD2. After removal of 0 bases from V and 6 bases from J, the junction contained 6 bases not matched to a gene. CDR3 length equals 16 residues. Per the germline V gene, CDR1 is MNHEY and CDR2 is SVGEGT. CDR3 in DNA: TGTGCCAGCAGTTACTCAGCTAGCGGGGAATGCAATGAGCAGTTCTTC. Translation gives CASSYSASGECNEQFF.

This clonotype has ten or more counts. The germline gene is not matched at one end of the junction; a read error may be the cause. CDR3 nucleotides: TGCAGCGTTGATCAGGGGCCAGGGAGGGATGTATTT. This sequence encodes CSVDQGPGRDVF. The genes are TRBV29-1 and TRBJ1-1; D might be TRBD1 (6 bases). Germline CDR1 SQVTM, CDR2 ANQGSEA. This CDR3 region has 12 residues.

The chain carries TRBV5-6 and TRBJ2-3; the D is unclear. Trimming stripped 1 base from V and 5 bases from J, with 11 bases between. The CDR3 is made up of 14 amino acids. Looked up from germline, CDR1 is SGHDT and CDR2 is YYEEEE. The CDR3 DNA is TGTGCCAGCAGCTTGACTCGACTGGAAGATACGCAGTATTTT. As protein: CASSLTRLEDTQYF.

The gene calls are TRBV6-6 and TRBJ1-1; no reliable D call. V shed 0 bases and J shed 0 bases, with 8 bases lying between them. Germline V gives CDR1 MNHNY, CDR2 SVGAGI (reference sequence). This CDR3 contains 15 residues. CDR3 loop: CASSYSKDLNTEAFF. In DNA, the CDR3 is TGTGCCAGCAGTTACTCGAAGGATTTGAACACTGAAGCTTTCTTT.

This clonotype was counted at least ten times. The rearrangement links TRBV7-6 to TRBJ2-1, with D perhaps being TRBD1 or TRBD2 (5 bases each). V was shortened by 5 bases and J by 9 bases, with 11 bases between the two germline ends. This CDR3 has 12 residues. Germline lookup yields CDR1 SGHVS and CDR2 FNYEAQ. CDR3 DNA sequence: TGTGCCAGCAGCCAGATAGGGACTGAGCAGTTCTTC. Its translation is CASSQIGTEQFF.

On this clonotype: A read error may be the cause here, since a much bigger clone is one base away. In DNA form, the CDR3 reads TGCGCCAGCAGCCAACCCGACAGGGGCAATCAGTCCCAGCATTTT. Its translation: CASSQPDRGNQSQHF. The rearrangement links TRBV4-1 to TRBJ1-5; 8 nucleotides agree with TRBD1. The CDR3 loop spans 15 amino acids. The germline CDR1 and CDR2 sequences are MGHRA and YSYEKL.

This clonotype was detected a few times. The CDR3: CASSLYTRSRIDTQYF. CDR3 nucleotides: TGTGCCAGCAGCCTCTACACTAGATCCCGAATAGATACGCAGTATTTT. The genes are TRBV7-6 and TRBJ2-3, with D tentatively TRBD2 (5 bases). V was trimmed by 5 bases and J by 5 bases, leaving 20 bases between them. This CDR3 region has 16 residues. Per germline, CDR1 SGHVS and CDR2 FNYEAQ.

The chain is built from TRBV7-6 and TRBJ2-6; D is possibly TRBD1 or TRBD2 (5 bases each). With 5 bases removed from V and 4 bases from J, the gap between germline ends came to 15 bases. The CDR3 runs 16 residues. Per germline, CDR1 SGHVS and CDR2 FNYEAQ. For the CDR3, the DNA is TGTGCCAGCAGCCTTAGTCCGAGGGACGGGGCCAACGTCCTGACTTTC. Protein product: CASSLSPRDGANVLTF.

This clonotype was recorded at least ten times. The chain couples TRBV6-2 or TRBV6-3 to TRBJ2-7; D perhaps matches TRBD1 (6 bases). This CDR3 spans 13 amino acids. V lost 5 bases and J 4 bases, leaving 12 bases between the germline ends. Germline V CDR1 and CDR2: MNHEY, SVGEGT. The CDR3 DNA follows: TGTGCCAGCAGTAGGACAGCAACTTACGAGCAGTACTTC. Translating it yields CASSRTATYEQYF.

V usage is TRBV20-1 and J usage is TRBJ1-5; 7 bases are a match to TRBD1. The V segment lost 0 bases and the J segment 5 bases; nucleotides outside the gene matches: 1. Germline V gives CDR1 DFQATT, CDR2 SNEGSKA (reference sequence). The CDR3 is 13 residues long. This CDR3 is CSAREGTDQPQHF. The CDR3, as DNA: TGCAGTGCTAGAGAGGGGACAGATCAGCCCCAGCATTTT.

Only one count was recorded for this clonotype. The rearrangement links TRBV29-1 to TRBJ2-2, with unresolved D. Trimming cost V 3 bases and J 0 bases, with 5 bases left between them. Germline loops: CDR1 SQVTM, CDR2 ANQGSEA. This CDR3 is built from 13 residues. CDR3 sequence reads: CSVEKTNTGELFF. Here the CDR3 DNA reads TGCAGCGTTGAGAAGACGAACACCGGGGAGCTGTTTTTT.

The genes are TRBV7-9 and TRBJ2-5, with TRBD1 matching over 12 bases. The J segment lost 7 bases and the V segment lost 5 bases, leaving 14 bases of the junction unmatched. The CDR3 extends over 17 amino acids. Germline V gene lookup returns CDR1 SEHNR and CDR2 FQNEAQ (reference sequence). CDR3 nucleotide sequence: TGTGCCAGCAGCAGCTCGGACCGGGACAGGGGGCGGGTGACCCAGTACTTC. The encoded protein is CASSSSDRDRGRVTQYF.

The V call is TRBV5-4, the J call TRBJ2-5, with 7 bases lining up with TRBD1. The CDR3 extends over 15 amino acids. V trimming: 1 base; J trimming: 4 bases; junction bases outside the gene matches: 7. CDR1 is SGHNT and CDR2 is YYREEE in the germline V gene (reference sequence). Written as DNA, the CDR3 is TGTGCCAGCAGCTTGCTTGGACAGGCGCGAGAGACCCAGTACTTC. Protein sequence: CASSLLGQARETQYF.

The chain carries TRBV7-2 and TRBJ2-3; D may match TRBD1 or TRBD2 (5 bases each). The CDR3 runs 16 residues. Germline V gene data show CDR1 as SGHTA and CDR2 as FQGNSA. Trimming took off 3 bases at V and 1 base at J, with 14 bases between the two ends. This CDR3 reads CASSFRPGARTDTQYF. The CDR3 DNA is TGTGCCAGCAGCTTCCGCCCCGGGGCTCGCACAGATACGCAGTATTTT.

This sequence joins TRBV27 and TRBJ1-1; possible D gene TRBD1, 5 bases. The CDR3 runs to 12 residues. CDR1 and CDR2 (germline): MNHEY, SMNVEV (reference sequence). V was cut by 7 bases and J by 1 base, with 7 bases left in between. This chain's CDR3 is CASIGTNTEAFF. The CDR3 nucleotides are TGTGCCAGCATCGGGACGAACACTGAAGCTTTCTTT.

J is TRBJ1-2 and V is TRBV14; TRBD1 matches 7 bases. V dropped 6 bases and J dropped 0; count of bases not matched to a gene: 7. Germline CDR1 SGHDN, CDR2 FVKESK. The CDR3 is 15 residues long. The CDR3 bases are TGTGCCAGCAGTCCGTCGGGGACAGCTAACTATGGCTACACCTTC. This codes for CASSPSGTANYGYTF. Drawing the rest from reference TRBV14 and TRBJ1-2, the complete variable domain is EAGVTQFPSHSVIEKGQTVTLRCDPISGHDNLYWYRRVMGKEIKFLLHFVKESKQDESGMPNNRFLAERTGGTYSTLKVQPAELEDSGVYFCASSPSGTANYGYTFGSGTRLTVV.